The TCR beta chain described here comes from a study of T cells expressing NK-cell markers. The V gene's germline CDR1 is MNHEY and CDR2 SVGAGI. This CDR3 has 16 residues. Each CDR3 protein gets one entry in TCRdb, which reprocessed the 5' RACE reads and gives no DNA. In all, the sample yields roughly 300,000 distinct CDR3 sequences. This receptor was obtained from a woman between 18 and 69 years old in good health. The sample comprised blood T cells: a sorted CD56 or NKG2C T cell subset, CD4+ or CD8+ T cells, or bulk PBMC T cells (not recorded which). V and J are TRBV6-5 and TRBJ2-1; TCRdb gives TRBD2 as the D gene, but with no DNA this cannot be confirmed. The CDR3 sequence: CASSYYGGRAGNEQFF.